The next 8 T cell receptor beta chains were all read from a single sample in a study of sequential checkpoint blockade in melanoma. Profiling relied on immunoSEQ multiplex PCR, and the TCRdb table lists in-frame clones only, not all of them. The sample holds 2,000 to 2,500 clones, roughly 15% seen once. Regarding treatment: randomized to nivolumab then ipilimumab (arm A) or the reverse (arm B). Material: tumor tissue (inferred from file names), obtained from a patient given nivolumab and ipilimumab in sequence. Every receptor here comes from a human donor with melanoma.

The table lists this clone with a few counts. This chain links TRBV11-3 with TRBJ2-7; the match to TRBD1 covers 8 bases. The CDR3 loop spans 14 amino acids. Per germline, CDR1 SGHNT and CDR2 YENEEA. Trimming removed 5 bases from V and 3 bases from J; junction bases left unmatched: 6. The CDR3 spells CASSPGTGHYEQYF. The DNA for the CDR3 is TGTGCCAGCAGCCCCGGGACAGGACACTACGAGCAGTACTTC.

This clone was detected a few times. V usage is TRBV11-3 and J usage is TRBJ2-3, with 11 positions matching TRBD2. The CDR3 contains 16 residues. The V segment lost 3 bases and the J segment 2 bases; nucleotides outside the gene matches: 4. Germline values: CDR1 SGHNT, CDR2 YENEEA. CDR3 sequence reads: CASSFSGGADTDTQYF. In DNA, the CDR3 is TGTGCCAGCAGCTTTAGCGGGGGGGCAGACACAGATACGCAGTATTTT.

This clone is deemed large. The V gene is TRBV19, the J gene TRBJ2-1; 12 bases line up with TRBD2. The CDR3 spans 17 residues. The V segment lost 0 bases and the J segment 4 bases; nucleotides outside the gene matches: 4. CDR1 and CDR2 (germline): LNHDA, SQIVND (reference sequence). CDR3 nucleotides: TGTGCCAGTAGTATAGATCTTCTAGCGGGGGGGTACAATGAGCAGTTCTTC. It codes for CASSIDLLAGGYNEQFF.

The sample holds many counts of this clone. The rearrangement uses TRBV11-3 and TRBJ2-7; tentative D call: TRBD1 (6 bases). V lost 8 bases to trimming and J lost 4 bases, with 18 bases between them. The CDR3 has 14 amino acids. The germline CDR1 and CDR2 sequences are SGHNT and YENEEA. The CDR3 coding sequence is TGTGCCAGCGGAAATAGGGGGTGGATGTACGAGCAGTACTTC. Translating gives CASGNRGWMYEQYF.

A few counts support this clone. The chain carries TRBV19 and TRBJ1-4; D is unresolved. V gave up 3 bases and J gave up 0 bases, with 5 bases separating them. This CDR3 contains 14 residues. Germline V gives CDR1 LNHDA, CDR2 SQIVND (reference sequence). The CDR3 nucleotides read TGTGCCAGTAGTATGGGCACAACTAATGAAAAACTGTTTTTT. Translation: CASSMGTTNEKLFF.

This clone was observed a few times. V and J are TRBV9 and TRBJ1-3; D gene uncertain. V was shortened by 0 bases and J by 2 bases, with 9 bases between the two germline ends. CDR1 is SGDLS, CDR2 YYNGEE, per germline. This CDR3 comprises 15 residues. CDR3: CASSVGGFTGNTIYF. The CDR3 region has the DNA TGTGCCAGCAGCGTAGGTGGTTTTACTGGAAACACCATATATTTT.

The rearrangement links TRBV2 to TRBJ2-1, with TRBD2 identical over 7 bases. The V gene's germline CDR1 is SNHLY and CDR2 FYNNEI. J was trimmed by 6 bases and V by 8 bases; bases with no gene match: 10. The CDR3 has 14 residues. The CDR3 nucleotides read TGTGCCAGCGCAGGACTAGTCGGAGGCAATGAGCAGTTCTTC. Translation gives CASAGLVGGNEQFF.

The chain has TRBV11-3 and TRBJ1-5, with D perhaps TRBD1 (5 bases). The germline V gene has CDR1 SGHNT and CDR2 YENEEA. V was pared by 2 bases and J by 5 bases, with 13 bases between. The CDR3 spans 15 residues. CDR3 nucleotide sequence: TGTGCCAGCAGCTTAAGGGGTTTTGTCGATCAGCCCCAGCATTTT. Translated: CASSLRGFVDQPQHF.